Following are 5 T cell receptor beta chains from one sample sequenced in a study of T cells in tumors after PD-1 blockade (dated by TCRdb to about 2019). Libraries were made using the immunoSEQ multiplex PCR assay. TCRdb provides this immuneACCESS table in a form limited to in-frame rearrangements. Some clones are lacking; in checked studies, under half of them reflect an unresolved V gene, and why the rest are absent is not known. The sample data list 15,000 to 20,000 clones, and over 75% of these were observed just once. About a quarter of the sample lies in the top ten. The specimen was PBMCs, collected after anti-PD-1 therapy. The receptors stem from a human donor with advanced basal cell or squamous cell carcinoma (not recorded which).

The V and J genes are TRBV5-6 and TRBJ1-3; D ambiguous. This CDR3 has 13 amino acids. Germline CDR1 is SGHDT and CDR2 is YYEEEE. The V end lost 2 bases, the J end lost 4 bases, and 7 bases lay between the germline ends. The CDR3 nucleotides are TGTGCCAGCAGCTTACGGGAAGGAAACACCATATATTTT. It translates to CASSLREGNTIYF.

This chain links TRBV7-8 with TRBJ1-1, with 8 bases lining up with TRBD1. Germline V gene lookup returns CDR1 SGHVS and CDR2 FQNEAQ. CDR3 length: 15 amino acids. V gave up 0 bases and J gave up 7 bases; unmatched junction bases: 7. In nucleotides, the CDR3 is TGTGCCAGCAGCTTAGCGTCTGCAGGGGGCGGTGAAGCTTTCTTT. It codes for CASSLASAGGGEAFF.

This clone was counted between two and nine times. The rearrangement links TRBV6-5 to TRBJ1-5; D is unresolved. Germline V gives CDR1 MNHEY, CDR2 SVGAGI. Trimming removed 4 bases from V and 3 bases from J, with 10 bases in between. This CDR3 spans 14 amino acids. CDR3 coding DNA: TGTGCCAGCAGTTTCCGTCAGACCAATCAGCCCCAGCATTTT. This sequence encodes CASSFRQTNQPQHF.

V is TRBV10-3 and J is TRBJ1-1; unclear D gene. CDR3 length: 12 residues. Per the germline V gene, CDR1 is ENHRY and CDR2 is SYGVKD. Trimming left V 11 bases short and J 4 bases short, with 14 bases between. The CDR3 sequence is CASPPTRTEAFF. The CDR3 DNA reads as TGTGCCTCCCCCCCAACGCGCACTGAAGCTTTCTTT.

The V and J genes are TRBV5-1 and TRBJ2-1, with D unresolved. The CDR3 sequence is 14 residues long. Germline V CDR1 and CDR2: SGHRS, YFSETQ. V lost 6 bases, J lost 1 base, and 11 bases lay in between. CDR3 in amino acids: CASTFKGSYNEQFF. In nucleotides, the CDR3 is TGCGCCAGCACTTTCAAGGGATCCTACAATGAGCAGTTCTTC.